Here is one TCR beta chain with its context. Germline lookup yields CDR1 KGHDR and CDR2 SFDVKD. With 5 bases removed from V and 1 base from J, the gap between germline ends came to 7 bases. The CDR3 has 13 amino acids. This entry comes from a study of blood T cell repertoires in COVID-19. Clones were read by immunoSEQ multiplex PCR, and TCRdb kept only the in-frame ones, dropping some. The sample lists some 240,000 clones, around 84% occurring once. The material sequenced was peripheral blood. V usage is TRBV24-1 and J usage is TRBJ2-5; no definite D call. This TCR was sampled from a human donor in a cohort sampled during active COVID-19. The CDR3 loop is CATSVHAQETQYF. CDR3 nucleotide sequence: TGTGCCACCAGTGTACACGCCCAAGAGACCCAGTACTTC.